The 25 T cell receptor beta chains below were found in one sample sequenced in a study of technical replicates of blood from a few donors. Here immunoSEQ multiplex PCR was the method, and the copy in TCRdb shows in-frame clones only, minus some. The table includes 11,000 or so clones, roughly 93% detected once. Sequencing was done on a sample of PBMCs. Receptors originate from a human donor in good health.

CDR3 amino acids: CASTLRGVDTGELFF. CDR3 nucleotides: TGTGCCAGCACCCTCCGGGGAGTAGACACCGGGGAGCTGTTTTTT. The chain employs TRBV27 and TRBJ2-2; a possible D gene is TRBD2 (5 bases). Trimming shortened V by 7 bases and J by 3 bases, and 15 bases separated the two germline ends. This CDR3 has 15 amino acids. Looked up from germline, CDR1 is MNHEY and CDR2 is SMNVEV (reference sequence).

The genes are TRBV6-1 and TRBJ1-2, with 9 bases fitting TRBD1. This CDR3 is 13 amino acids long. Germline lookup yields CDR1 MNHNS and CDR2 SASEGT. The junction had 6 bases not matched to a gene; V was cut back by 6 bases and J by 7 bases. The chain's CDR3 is CASRTGGEGGYTF. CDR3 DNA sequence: TGTGCCAGCAGGACAGGGGGTGAGGGTGGCTACACCTTC.

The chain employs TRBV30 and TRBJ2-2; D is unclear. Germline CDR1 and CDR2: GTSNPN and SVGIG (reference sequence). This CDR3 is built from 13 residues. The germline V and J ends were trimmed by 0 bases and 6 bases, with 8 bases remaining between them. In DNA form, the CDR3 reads TGTGCCTGGAGTGTACAGCACGCCGGGGAGCTGTTTTTT. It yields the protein CAWSVQHAGELFF.

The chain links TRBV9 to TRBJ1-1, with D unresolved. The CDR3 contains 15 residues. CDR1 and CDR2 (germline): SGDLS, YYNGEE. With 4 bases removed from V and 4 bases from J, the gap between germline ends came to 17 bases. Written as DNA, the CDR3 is TGTGCCAGCAGCCCGCGACATGGAGGGTCCACTGAAGCTTTCTTT. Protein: CASSPRHGGSTEAFF.

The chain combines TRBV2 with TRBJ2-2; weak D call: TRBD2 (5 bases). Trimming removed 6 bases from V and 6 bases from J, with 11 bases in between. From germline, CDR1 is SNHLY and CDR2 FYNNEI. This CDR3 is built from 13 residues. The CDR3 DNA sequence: TGTGCCAGCAGCCTAACTAGTCCCGGGGAGCTGTTTTTT. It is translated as CASSLTSPGELFF.

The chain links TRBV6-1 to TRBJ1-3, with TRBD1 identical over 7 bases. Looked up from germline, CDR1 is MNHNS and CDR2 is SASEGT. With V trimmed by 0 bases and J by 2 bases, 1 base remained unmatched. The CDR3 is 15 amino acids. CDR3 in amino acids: CASSEAQGAGNTIYF. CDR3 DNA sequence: TGTGCCAGCAGTGAAGCGCAGGGGGCTGGAAACACCATATATTTT.

CDR3 DNA: TGTGCCAGCTCACCAGGACTCATGAACACTGAAGCTTTCTTT. Translation gives CASSPGLMNTEAFF. This sequence joins TRBV18 and TRBJ1-1; unclear D gene. The CDR3 runs 14 residues. V was shortened by 2 bases and J by 0 bases, with 7 bases between the two germline ends. Germline CDR1 is KGHSH and CDR2 is LQKENI. Looking up the rest from reference TRBV18 and TRBJ1-1 gives the full variable domain: NAGVMQNPRHLVRRRGQEARLRCSPMKGHSHVYWYRQLPEEGLKFMVYLQKENIIDESGMPKERFSAEFPKEGPSILRIQQVVRGDSAAYFCASSPGLMNTEAFFGQGTRLTVV.

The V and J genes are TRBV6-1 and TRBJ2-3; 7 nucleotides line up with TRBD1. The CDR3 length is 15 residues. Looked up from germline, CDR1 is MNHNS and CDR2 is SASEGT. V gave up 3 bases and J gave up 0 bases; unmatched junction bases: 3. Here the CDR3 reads CASSDRDRSTDTQYF. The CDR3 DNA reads TGTGCCAGCAGTGACCGGGACAGAAGCACAGATACGCAGTATTTT.

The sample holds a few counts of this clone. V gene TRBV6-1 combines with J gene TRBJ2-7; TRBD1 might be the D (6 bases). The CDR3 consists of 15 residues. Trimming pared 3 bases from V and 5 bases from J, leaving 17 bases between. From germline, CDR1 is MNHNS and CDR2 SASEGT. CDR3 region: CASSDLAGEGHEQYF. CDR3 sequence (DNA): TGTGCCAGCAGTGATTTAGCAGGGGAAGGCCACGAGCAGTACTTC.

CDR3 DNA sequence: TGTGCCAGCGACCCGATCGGGACAGGGGATGGCGAGCAGTACTTC. It is translated as CASDPIGTGDGEQYF. This rearrangement joins TRBV6-4 to TRBJ2-7; 10 nucleotides agree with TRBD1. This CDR3 has 15 residues. V shed 8 bases, J shed 6 bases, and the junction held 13 bases outside the gene matches. In germline, CDR1 is MRHNA, CDR2 SNTAGT.

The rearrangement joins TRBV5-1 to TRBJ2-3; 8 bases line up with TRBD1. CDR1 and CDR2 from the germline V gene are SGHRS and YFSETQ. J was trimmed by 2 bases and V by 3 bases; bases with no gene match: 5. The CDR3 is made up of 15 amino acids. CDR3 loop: CASSSRQGPTDTQYF. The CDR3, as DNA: TGCGCCAGCAGCTCACGACAGGGGCCCACAGATACGCAGTATTTT.

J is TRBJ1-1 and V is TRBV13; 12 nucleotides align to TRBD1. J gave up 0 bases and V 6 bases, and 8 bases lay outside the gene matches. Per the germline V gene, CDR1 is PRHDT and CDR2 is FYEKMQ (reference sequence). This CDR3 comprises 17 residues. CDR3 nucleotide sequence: TGTGCCAGCAGGGCCGGGACAGGGGGCTCTTTGAACACTGAAGCTTTCTTT. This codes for CASRAGTGGSLNTEAFF.

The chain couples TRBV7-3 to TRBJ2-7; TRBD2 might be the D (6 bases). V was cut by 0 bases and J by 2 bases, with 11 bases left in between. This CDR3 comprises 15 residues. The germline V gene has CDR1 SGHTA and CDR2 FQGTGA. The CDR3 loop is CASSLTSGGTYEQYF. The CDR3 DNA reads TGTGCCAGCAGCTTAACGAGTGGGGGGACCTACGAGCAGTACTTC.

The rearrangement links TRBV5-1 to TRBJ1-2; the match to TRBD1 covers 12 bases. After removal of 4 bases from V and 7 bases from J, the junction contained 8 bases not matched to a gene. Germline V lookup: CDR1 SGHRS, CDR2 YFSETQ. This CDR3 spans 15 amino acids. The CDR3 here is CASSGPGQGASGYTF. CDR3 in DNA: TGCGCCAGCAGCGGTCCGGGACAGGGGGCAAGTGGCTACACCTTC.

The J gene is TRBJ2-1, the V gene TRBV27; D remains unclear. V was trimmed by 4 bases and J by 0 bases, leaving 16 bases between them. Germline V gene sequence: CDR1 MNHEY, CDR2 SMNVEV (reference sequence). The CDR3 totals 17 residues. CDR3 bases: TGTGCCAGCAGTTCACCTAGGCGGTCCTCCTCCTACAATGAGCAGTTCTTC. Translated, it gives CASSSPRRSSSYNEQFF.

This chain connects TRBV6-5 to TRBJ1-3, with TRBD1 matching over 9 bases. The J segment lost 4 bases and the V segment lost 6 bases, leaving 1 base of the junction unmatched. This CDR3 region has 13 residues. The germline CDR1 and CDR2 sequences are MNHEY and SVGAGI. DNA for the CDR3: TGTGCCAGCAGCGGGACAGGGGGAAACACCATATATTTT. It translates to CASSGTGGNTIYF.

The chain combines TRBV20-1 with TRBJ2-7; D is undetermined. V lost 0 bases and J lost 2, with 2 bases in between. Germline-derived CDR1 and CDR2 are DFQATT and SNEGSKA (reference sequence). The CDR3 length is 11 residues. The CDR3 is CSARDTYEQYF. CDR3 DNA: TGCAGTGCTAGAGATACCTACGAGCAGTACTTC.

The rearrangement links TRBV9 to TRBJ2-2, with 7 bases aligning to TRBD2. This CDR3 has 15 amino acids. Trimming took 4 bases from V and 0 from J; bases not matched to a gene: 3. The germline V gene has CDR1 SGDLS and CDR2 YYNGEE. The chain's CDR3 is CASSPGTTNTGELFF. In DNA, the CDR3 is TGTGCCAGCAGCCCCGGGACTACGAACACCGGGGAGCTGTTTTTT.

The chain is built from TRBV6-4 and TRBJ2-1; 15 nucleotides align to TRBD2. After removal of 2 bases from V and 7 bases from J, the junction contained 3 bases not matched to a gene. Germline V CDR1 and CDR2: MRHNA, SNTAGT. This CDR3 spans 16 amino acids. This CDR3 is CASSDGGTSGRNEQFF. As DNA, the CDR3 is TGTGCCAGCAGTGACGGTGGGACTAGCGGGAGGAATGAGCAGTTCTTC.

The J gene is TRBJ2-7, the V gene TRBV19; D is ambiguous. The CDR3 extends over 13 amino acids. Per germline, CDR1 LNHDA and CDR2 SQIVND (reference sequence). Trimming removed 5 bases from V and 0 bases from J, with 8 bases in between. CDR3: CASSALGSYEQYF. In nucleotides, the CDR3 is TGTGCCAGTAGTGCGCTTGGCTCCTACGAGCAGTACTTC.

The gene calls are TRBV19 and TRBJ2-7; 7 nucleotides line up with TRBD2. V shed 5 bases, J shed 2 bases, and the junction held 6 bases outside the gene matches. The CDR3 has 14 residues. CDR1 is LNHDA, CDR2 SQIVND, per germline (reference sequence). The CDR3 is CASSGEGPTYEQYF. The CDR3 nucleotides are TGTGCCAGTAGTGGGGAGGGCCCTACCTACGAGCAGTACTTC. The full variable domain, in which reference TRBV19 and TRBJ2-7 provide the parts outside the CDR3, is DGGITQSPKYLFRKEGQNVTLSCEQNLNHDAMYWYRQDPGQGLRLIYYSQIVNDFQKGDIAEGYSVSREKKESFPLTVTSAQKNPTAFYLCASSGEGPTYEQYFGPGTRLTVT.

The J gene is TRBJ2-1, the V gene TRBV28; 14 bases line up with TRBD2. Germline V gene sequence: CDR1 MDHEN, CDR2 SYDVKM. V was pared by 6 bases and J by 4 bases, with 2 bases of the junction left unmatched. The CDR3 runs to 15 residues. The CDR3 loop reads CASRGTSGGYNEQFF. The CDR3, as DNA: TGTGCCAGCAGGGGGACTAGCGGGGGTTACAATGAGCAGTTCTTC.

CDR3 DNA sequence: TGTGCCAGCTCACCGGCCACAGGGGCGCGAACCTACGAGCAGTACTTC. This gives the protein CASSPATGARTYEQYF. The chain employs TRBV18 and TRBJ2-7; the match to TRBD1 covers 7 bases. V shed 3 bases, J shed 2 bases, and the junction held 10 bases outside the gene matches. Germline CDR1 reads KGHSH; CDR2 reads LQKENI. The CDR3 runs 16 residues.

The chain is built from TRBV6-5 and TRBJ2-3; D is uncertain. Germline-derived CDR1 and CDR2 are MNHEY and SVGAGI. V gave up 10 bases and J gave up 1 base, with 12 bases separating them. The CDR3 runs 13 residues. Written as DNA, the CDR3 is TGTGCCACACACTCCGCGGGCACAGATACGCAGTATTTT. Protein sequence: CATHSAGTDTQYF.

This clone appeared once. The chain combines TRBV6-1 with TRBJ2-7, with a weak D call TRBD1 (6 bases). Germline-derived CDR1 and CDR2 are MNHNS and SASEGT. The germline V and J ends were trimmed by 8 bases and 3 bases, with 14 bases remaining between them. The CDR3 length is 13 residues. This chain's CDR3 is CASPKGDSYEQYF. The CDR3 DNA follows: TGTGCCAGCCCGAAGGGGGATAGCTACGAGCAGTACTTC.